Listed below are T cell receptor beta chains from one sample, sequenced in a study of cytomegalovirus exposure and HLA in healthy donors. The repertoire was sequenced with immunoSEQ multiplex PCR; TCRdb's copy has only in-frame clones and lacks some. The repertoire holds approximately 170,000 clones, approximately 86% seen once, with 2% to 2.5% in the top ten. The material sequenced was PBMCs. All receptors derive from a young man in good health and CMV-seropositive. Each CDR3 is given with its conserved first and last residue. The order of the fields is V gene, J gene, D gene, clone size, CDR3 protein, CDR3 DNA. A D gene is named only where the DNA matches it firmly. A clone size is listed for some rows: how often the clone was seen (once, few, many), or a class if it is expanded.

>TRBV7-6|TRBJ2-2|-|-
CASSLVTGLQMNTGELFF
TGTGCCAGCAGCTTAGTTACAGGACTACAAATGAACACCGGGGAGCTGTTTTTT
>TRBV4-2|TRBJ2-7|TRBD1|-
CASSQGTGDPYEQYF
TGTGCCAGCAGCCAAGGGACAGGGGATCCCTACGAGCAGTACTTC
>TRBV27|TRBJ2-7|TRBD2|-
CASSVSGASYEQYF
TGTGCCAGCAGTGTTAGCGGGGCCTCCTACGAGCAGTACTTC
>TRBV7-9|TRBJ1-1|-|many
CASSLEGGTEAFF
TGTGCCAGCAGCTTAGAAGGGGGCACTGAAGCTTTCTTT
>TRBV6-5|TRBJ1-5|-|-
CASSVQGRNQPQHF
TGTGCCAGCAGTGTACAGGGTAGGAATCAGCCCCAGCATTTT
>TRBV7-9|TRBJ2-1|TRBD2|-
CASSRTSGSYNEQFF
TGTGCCAGCAGCCGGACTAGCGGGTCCTACAATGAGCAGTTCTTC
>TRBV5-6|TRBJ2-7|-|-
CASSWGGRSNEQYF
TGTGCCAGCAGCTGGGGCGGACGTTCCAACGAGCAGTACTTC
>TRBV5-1|TRBJ2-2|-|-
CASSQQSNTGELFF
TGCGCCAGCAGCCAACAGTCGAACACCGGGGAGCTGTTTTTT
>TRBV10-3|TRBJ1-1|TRBD1|-
CAISGTGNPEAFF
TGTGCCATCTCAGGGACAGGGAACCCTGAAGCTTTCTTT
>TRBV7-9|TRBJ1-6|TRBD1|few
CASSLSQGMNSPLHF
TGTGCCAGCAGCTTGTCACAGGGGATGAATTCACCCCTCCACTTT
>TRBV29-1|TRBJ2-3|TRBD2|-
CSVKNAGGWTDTQYF
TGCAGCGTTAAGAACGCGGGGGGCTGGACAGATACGCAGTATTTT
>TRBV30|TRBJ2-5|TRBD2|-
CAWSSGTSGGNQETQYF
TGTGCCTGGAGTTCCGGGACTAGCGGGGGCAACCAAGAGACCCAGTACTTC
>TRBV2|TRBJ1-4|TRBD1|once
CASSELEGAASEKLFF
TGTGCCAGCAGTGAGCTGGAGGGGGCGGCTTCTGAAAAACTGTTTTTT
>TRBV7-6|TRBJ2-3|-|-
CASSLGAGARARGTDTQYF
TGTGCCAGCAGCTTAGGGGCGGGGGCCCGCGCAAGGGGCACAGATACGCAGTATTTT
>TRBV2|TRBJ1-2|-|-
CASSDGTYGYTF
TGTGCCAGCAGTGACGGTACCTATGGCTACACCTTC
>TRBV4-3|TRBJ2-7|TRBD1|-
CASSQEVSRQGVNLRSYEQYF
TGCGCCAGCAGCCAAGAGGTCTCCCGACAGGGTGTTAACTTACGATCCTACGAGCAGTACTTC
>TRBV4-3|TRBJ1-2|TRBD1|-
CASSQDGGQDTGYTF
TGCGCCAGCAGCCAAGATGGGGGACAGGACACAGGCTACACCTTC
>TRBV5-1|TRBJ2-5|-|-
CASSFDGGQETQYF
TGCGCCAGCAGCTTTGACGGGGGTCAAGAGACCCAGTACTTC
>TRBV6-5|TRBJ1-6|TRBD1|-
CASRLGTGNSPLHF
TGTGCCAGCAGACTTGGGACAGGGAATTCACCCCTCCACTTT
>TRBV5-6|TRBJ2-1|TRBD2|once
CASSLPSGGLTYNEQFF
TGTGCCAGCAGCTTGCCTAGCGGGGGGCTAACCTACAATGAGCAGTTCTTC
>TRBV18|TRBJ1-1|-|-
CASSKGAEAFF
TGTGCCAGCTCAAAGGGGGCTGAAGCTTTCTTT
>TRBV11-2|TRBJ1-1|-|-
CASSLGHTAGAFF
TGTGCCAGCAGCTTAGGGCATACAGCGGGAGCTTTCTTT
>TRBV5-1|TRBJ1-1|TRBD1|-
CASSARTGGNTEAFF
TGCGCCAGCAGCGCCCGCACAGGGGGCAACACTGAAGCTTTCTTT
>TRBV13|TRBJ2-3|-|-
CASSRPPGTHISTDTQYF
TGTGCCAGCAGCCGTCCCCCGGGGACACATATTAGCACAGATACGCAGTATTTT
>TRBV6-6|TRBJ2-5|TRBD2|-
CASSRLAGQETQYF
TGTGCCAGCAGCCGACTAGCGGGACAAGAGACCCAGTACTTC
>TRBV7-2|TRBJ2-5|-|-
CASSFYQGQTQYF
TGTGCCAGCAGCTTTTATCAGGGGCAGACCCAGTACTTC
>TRBV4-2|TRBJ2-6|-|-
CASSQETTSGANVLTF
TGTGCCAGCAGCCAAGAGACTACCTCTGGGGCCAACGTCCTGACTTTC
>TRBV6-6|TRBJ1-2|TRBD1|once
CASSYGGTEINYGYTF
TGTGCCAGCAGTTACGGCGGGACAGAGATTAACTATGGCTACACCTTC
>TRBV9|TRBJ2-3|-|-
CASRPGYSTSTDTQYF
TGTGCCAGCAGGCCTGGCTACAGTACTAGCACAGATACGCAGTATTTT
>TRBV10-3|TRBJ1-2|-|once
CAISDPRDGYTF
TGTGCCATCAGTGATCCCAGGGATGGCTACACCTTC
>TRBV7-7|TRBJ1-5|TRBD1|-
CASSLGDRGGQPQHF
TGTGCTAGCAGCTTAGGAGACAGGGGTGGTCAGCCCCAGCATTTT
>TRBV10-3|TRBJ2-7|TRBD1|-
CAIREPGQGAHEQYF
TGTGCCATCAGAGAGCCGGGACAGGGGGCACACGAGCAGTACTTC
>TRBV27|TRBJ1-2|-|-
CASSRGDGSYGYTF
TGTGCCAGCAGCCGGGGGGATGGCTCCTATGGCTACACCTTC
>TRBV6-4|TRBJ1-1|-|-
CASSSLEAFF
TGTGCCAGCAGTTCCTTGGAAGCTTTCTTT
>TRBV27|TRBJ2-5|-|-
CASSRRSEETQYF
TGTGCCAGCAGCCGGCGGTCCGAAGAGACCCAGTACTTC
>TRBV4-1|TRBJ2-3|TRBD2|-
CASSQEQAGGSDTQYF
TGCGCCAGCAGCCAAGAACAAGCGGGGGGGTCAGATACGCAGTATTTT
>TRBV18|TRBJ1-2|-|few
CASSPGGLNYGYTF
TGTGCCAGCTCACCAGGGGGCCTAAACTATGGCTACACCTTC
>TRBV29-1|TRBJ2-3|-|-
CSVPTILGGGPDTQYF
TGCAGCGTGCCGACGATACTAGGGGGTGGGCCAGATACGCAGTATTTT
>TRBV18|TRBJ1-2|-|-
CASSPGQGPAANYGYTF
TGTGCCAGCTCACCAGGCCAGGGGCCTGCGGCTAACTATGGCTACACCTTC
>TRBV6-4|TRBJ2-3|TRBD1|once
CASSLTLGDRGTTDTQYF
TGTGCCAGCAGCCTTACGTTAGGGGACAGGGGAACCACAGATACGCAGTATTTT
>TRBV5-1|TRBJ2-1|TRBD1|-
CASSYGTVGEQFF
TGCGCCAGCAGCTATGGGACAGTTGGTGAGCAGTTCTTC
>TRBV7-9|TRBJ2-7|TRBD1|-
CASSNSGTAHLQYF
TGTGCCAGCAGCAATTCCGGGACAGCTCACCTCCAGTACTTC
>TRBV10-3|TRBJ1-5|TRBD1|-
CAISDSQGQGQPQHF
TGTGCCATCAGTGACTCACAGGGGCAAGGTCAGCCCCAGCATTTT
>TRBV18|TRBJ2-6|TRBD1|-
CASSPPQGVLFSGANVLTF
TGTGCCAGCTCACCACCGCAGGGGGTCCTTTTCTCTGGGGCCAACGTCCTGACTTTC
>TRBV9|TRBJ2-1|TRBD2|-
CASSVVLGGGADEQFF
TGTGCCAGCAGCGTAGTACTTGGCGGGGGGGCTGATGAGCAGTTCTTC
>TRBV7-2|TRBJ1-2|-|-
CASRSGRIYGYTF
TGTGCCAGCAGGTCGGGTCGGATCTATGGCTACACCTTC
>TRBV9|TRBJ2-5|TRBD2|-
CASTAGGALGETQYF
TGTGCCAGCACGGCCGGGGGGGCTTTAGGGGAGACCCAGTACTTC
>TRBV4-1|TRBJ1-3|TRBD1|-
CASSSREGASGNTIYF
TGCGCCAGCAGCAGCCGTGAGGGGGCTTCTGGAAACACCATATATTTT
>TRBV5-1|TRBJ2-5|-|-
CASSLERRETQYF
TGCGCCAGCAGCTTGGAGCGGAGAGAGACCCAGTACTTC
>TRBV4-3|TRBJ1-1|-|-
CASSQAAVARTEAFF
TGCGCCAGCAGCCAAGCCGCAGTCGCTCGTACTGAAGCTTTCTTT
>TRBV5-1|TRBJ2-2|TRBD2|-
CASSLTSGGTGELFF
TGCGCCAGCAGCTTGACTAGCGGGGGGACCGGGGAGCTGTTTTTT
>TRBV11-2|TRBJ1-4|-|-
CASSPRVGGDEKLFF
TGTGCCAGCAGCCCGCGGGTGGGAGGGGATGAAAAACTGTTTTTT